The present TCR beta chain was sequenced within a study of T cell clonotyping in hematopoietic cell transplantation. Study background: Recipients' pretransplant samples followed cytoreduction. Points from the study as a whole: Pathologically expanded recipient clonotypes increased progressively from day 30 to day 180 as diversity fell. Broader posttransplant TCR repertoire diversity was predicted by graft donor and pretransplant recipient Inverse Simpson Index values.

Sequencing was performed with immunoSEQ multiplex PCR; in TCRdb, only in-frame clones are kept and a portion is missing. The table lists 1,800 or so clones, around 93% of them singletons. Turning to this clone: Antigen specificity is unknown.

Per germline, CDR1 LGHNT and CDR2 FRNRAP. The junction had 6 bases not matched to a gene; V was cut back by 7 bases and J by 3 bases. The CDR3 spans 14 residues. Specified time point: recipient sample about 28 days before transplant, after cytoreduction. Recipient blood drawn about 28 days pretransplant and days 30, 100, 180 after. This chain links TRBV12-5 with TRBJ2-7; 10 nucleotides line up with TRBD1. Sequences were derived from peripheral blood mononuclear cells, sampled before stem cell transplant. The receptor comes from a woman aged 45-65 years with acute myeloid leukemia. Some clones in this sample may be carry-over from other donors' samples. The CDR3 nucleotides are TGTGCTAGTGCCCCGGACAGGGGGGGCTACGAGCAGTACTTC. Its translation is CASAPDRGGYEQYF.